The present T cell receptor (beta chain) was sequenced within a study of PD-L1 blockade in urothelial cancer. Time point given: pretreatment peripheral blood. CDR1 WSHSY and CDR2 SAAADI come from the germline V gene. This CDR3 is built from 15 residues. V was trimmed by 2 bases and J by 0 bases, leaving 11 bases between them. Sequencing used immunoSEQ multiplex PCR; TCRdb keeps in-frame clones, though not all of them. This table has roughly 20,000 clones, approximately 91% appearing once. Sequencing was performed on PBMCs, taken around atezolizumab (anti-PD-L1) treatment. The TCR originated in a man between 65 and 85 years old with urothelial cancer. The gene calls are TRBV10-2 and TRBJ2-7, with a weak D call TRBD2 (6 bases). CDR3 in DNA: TGCGCCAGCAGTGAGCCCGGGGGAATCTCCTACGAGCAGTACTTC. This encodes CASSEPGGISYEQYF.